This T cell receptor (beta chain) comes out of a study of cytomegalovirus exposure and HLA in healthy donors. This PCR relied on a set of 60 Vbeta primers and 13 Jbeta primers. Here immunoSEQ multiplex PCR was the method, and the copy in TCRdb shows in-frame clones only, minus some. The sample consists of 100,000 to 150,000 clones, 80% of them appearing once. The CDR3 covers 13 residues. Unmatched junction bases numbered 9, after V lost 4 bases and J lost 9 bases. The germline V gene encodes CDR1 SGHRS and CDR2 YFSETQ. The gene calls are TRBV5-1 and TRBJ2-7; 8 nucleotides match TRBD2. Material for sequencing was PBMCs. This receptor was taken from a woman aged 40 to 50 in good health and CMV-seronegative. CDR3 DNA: TGCGCCAGCAGCCCGGGGGGGGCAGACGTGCAGTACTTC. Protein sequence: CASSPGGADVQYF.